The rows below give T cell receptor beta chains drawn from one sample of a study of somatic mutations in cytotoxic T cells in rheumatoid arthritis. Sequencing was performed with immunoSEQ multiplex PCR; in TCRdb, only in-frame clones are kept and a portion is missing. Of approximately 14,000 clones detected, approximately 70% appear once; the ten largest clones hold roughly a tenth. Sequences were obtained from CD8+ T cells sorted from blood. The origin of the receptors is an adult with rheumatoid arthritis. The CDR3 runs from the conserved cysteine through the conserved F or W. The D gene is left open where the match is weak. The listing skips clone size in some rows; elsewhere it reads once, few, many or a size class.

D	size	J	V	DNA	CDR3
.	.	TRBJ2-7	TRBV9	TGTGCCAGCAGCGCTTCGAGCTCCTACGAGCAGTACTTC	CASSASSSYEQYF
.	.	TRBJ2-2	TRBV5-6	TGTGCCAGCAGCCTGGGAGCGAACACCGGGGAGCTGTTTTTT	CASSLGANTGELFF
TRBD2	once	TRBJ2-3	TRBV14	TGTGCCAGCAGCCTCAGAATCTCCGCTAGCGGATCCCGAGGAGATACGCAGTATTTT	CASSLRISASGSRGDTQYF
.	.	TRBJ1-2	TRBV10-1	TGCGCCAGCAGTGACCCTGCAAGAGCGGGGGCCTATGGCTACACCTTC	CASSDPARAGAYGYTF
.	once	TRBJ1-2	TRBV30	TGTGCCTGGAGTGTAACGGGCAACTATGGCTACACCTTC	CAWSVTGNYGYTF
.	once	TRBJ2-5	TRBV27	TGTGCCAGCAGTTTTGCCCTAGGGGAGACCCAGTACTTC	CASSFALGETQYF
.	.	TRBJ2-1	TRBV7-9	TGTGCCAGCAGCCCCCCAACCTTGGGAATCAACAATGAGCAGTTCTTC	CASSPPTLGINNEQFF
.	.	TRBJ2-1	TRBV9	TGTGCCAGCAGCGTAGGCGGACACCTCAATGAGCAGTTCTTC	CASSVGGHLNEQFF
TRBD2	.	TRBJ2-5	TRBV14	TGTGCCAGCAGCCAAGGAAGACTAGCGGGGCCTCAAGAGACCCAGTACTTC	CASSQGRLAGPQETQYF
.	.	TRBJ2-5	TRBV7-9	TGTGCCAGCAGCTTAAAGGGGGGGACCCAGTACTTC	CASSLKGGTQYF
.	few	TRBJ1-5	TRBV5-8	TGTGCCAGCAGCTTGGGAGGGTACCCACATCAGCCCCAGCATTTT	CASSLGGYPHQPQHF
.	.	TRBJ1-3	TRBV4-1	TGCGCCAGCAGCCCCGTCAAGGGGCACGGAAACACCATATATTTT	CASSPVKGHGNTIYF
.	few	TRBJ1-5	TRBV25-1	TGTGCCAGCACTCGGTACAGTGACGGGGGTCAGCCCCAGCATTTT	CASTRYSDGGQPQHF
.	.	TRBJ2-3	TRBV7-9	TGTGCCAGCAGCTTAGAGAGCAGCGTGCAGTATTTT	CASSLESSVQYF
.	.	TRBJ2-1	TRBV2	TGTGCCAGCAGTTTAACACTTCAAGGTTGGAATGAGCAGTTCTTC	CASSLTLQGWNEQFF
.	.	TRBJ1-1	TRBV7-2	TGTGCCAGCAGCTCGATGATAAGCCCTGAAGCTTTCTTT	CASSSMISPEAFF
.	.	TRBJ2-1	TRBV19	TGTGCCAGTACCCCGGGGAGCAATGAGCAGTTCTTC	CASTPGSNEQFF
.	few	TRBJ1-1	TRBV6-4	TGTGCCAGCAGTTACAGGGCGAACACTGAAGCTTTCTTT	CASSYRANTEAFF
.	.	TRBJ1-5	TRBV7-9	TGTGCCAGCAGCTCCCCCCCCAGCAATCAGCCCCAGCATTTT	CASSSPPSNQPQHF
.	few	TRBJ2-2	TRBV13	TGTGCCAGCAGCTTAGTTGGTGATTCGAACACCGGGGAGCTGTTTTTT	CASSLVGDSNTGELFF
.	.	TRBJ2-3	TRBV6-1	TGTGCCAGCAGTGAAGGGCGGGATACGCAGTATTTT	CASSEGRDTQYF
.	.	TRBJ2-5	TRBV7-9	TGTGCCAGCAGCTTAGATGGGACGACCGACTGGGAGGCCCAGTACTTC	CASSLDGTTDWEAQYF
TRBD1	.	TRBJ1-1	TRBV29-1	TGCAGCGTAGCTGCCGGGACAGGGGGCACTGAAGCTTTCTTT	CSVAAGTGGTEAFF
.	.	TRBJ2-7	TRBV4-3	TGCGCCAGCAGCCAAGGAAAGAGTAGGTACGAGCAGTACTTC	CASSQGKSRYEQYF
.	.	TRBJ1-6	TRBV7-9	TGTGCCAGCAGTTCGCCCGGGACCCCCTATAATTCACCCCTCCACTTT	CASSSPGTPYNSPLHF
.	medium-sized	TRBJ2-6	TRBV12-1	TGTGCCAGCAGCCCGGCCACTAGCTCTGGGGCCAACGTCCTGACTTTC	CASSPATSSGANVLTF
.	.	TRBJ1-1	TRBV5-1	TGCGCCAGCAGCTTGGAAGGGAGGGGCACTGAAGCTTTCTTT	CASSLEGRGTEAFF
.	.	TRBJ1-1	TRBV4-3	TGCGCCAGCAGCCAAGGGACAGCCAACACTGAAGCTTTCTTT	CASSQGTANTEAFF
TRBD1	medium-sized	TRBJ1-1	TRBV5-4	TGTGCCAGCAGCTTGATTGGGACAGGGGATGAAGCTTTCTTT	CASSLIGTGDEAFF
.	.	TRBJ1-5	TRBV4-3	TGCGCCAGCAGCCAAGGGGGGGGTCAGCCCCAGCATTTT	CASSQGGGQPQHF
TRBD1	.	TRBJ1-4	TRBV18	TGTGCCAGCTCACCCCGGCAGGGGGTGACTAATGAAAAACTGTTTTTT	CASSPRQGVTNEKLFF
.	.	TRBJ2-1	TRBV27	TGTGCCAGCAGTTTATCTCAAACTACTTCCTACAATGAGCAGTTCTTC	CASSLSQTTSYNEQFF
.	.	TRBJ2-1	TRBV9	TGTGCCAGCAGCTCGGACAGATTCTTCTGGGGTGAGCAGTTCTTC	CASSSDRFFWGEQFF
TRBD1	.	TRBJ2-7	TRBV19	TGTGCCAGTGGACCGGGACAGGGTGTCTACGAGCAGTACTTC	CASGPGQGVYEQYF
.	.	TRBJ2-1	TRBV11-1	TGTGCCAGCAGCTTACGGGGCGCAGCCTACAATGAGCAGTTCTTC	CASSLRGAAYNEQFF
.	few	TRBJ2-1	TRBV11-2	TGTGCCAGCAGCCCAATGGCTCACAATGAGCAGTTCTTC	CASSPMAHNEQFF
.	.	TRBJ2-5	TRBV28	TGTGCCAGCAGTTTATCCGGGTGGCAAGAGACCCAGTACTTC	CASSLSGWQETQYF
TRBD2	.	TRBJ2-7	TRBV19	TGTGCCAGTAGTACCCGGGGGGTCCCCTCCTACGAGCAGTACTTC	CASSTRGVPSYEQYF
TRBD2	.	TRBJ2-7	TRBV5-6	TGTGCCAGCAGCTCTGGGAGGGGTTCCTACGAGCAGTACTTC	CASSSGRGSYEQYF
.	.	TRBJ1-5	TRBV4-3	TGCGCCAGCAGCCTCACCAACAGGGTGGATCAGCCCCAGCATTTT	CASSLTNRVDQPQHF
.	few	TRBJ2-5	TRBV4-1	TGCGCCAGCAGCCAGGGGTCCTCGGGGGAGACCCAGTACTTC	CASSQGSSGETQYF
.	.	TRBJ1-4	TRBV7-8	TGTGCCAGCAGCTTGGGGGGGGGAGGAATATATGAAAAACTGTTTTTT	CASSLGGGGIYEKLFF
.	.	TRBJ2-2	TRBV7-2	TGTGCCAGCAGCTTAGTGGGGGCCGGGGAGCTGTTTTTT	CASSLVGAGELFF
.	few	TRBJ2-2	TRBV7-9	TGTGCCAGCAGCTTAGAGACCGGGGAGCTGTTTTTT	CASSLETGELFF
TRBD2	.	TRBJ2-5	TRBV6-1	TGTGCCAGCAATCTTAAAGCGGGGGGGCCAGAGACCCAGTACTTC	CASNLKAGGPETQYF
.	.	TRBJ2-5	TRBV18	TGTGCCAGCTCAGACGGACGAGGGGCGGGGGAGACCCAGTACTTC	CASSDGRGAGETQYF
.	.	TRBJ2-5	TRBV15	TGTGCCACCAGCAGAGATTACCGACAGAAAGAGACCCAGTACTTC	CATSRDYRQKETQYF
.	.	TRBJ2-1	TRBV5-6	TGTGCCAGCAGCTCCCAGGGCCGACCCAATGAGCAGTTCTTC	CASSSQGRPNEQFF
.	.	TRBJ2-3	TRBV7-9	TGTGCCAGCAGCCCCGGGGACCTCTCCAGAGGCACAGATACGCAGTATTTT	CASSPGDLSRGTDTQYF
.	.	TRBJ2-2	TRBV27	TGTGCCAGTGCCCCTTCGACAAGGGCCACCGGGGAGCTGTTTTTT	CASAPSTRATGELFF
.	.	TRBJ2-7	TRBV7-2	TGTGCCAGCAGCTTAGCCTCAGGCGCCTACGAGCAGTACTTC	CASSLASGAYEQYF
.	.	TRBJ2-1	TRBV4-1	TGCGCCAGCAGCCAAGAACCCACAGGGAGGAATGAGCAGTTCTTC	CASSQEPTGRNEQFF
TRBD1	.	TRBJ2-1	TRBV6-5	TGTGCCAGCAGTATACAGGGGGGTTCCTACAATGAGCAGTTCTTC	CASSIQGGSYNEQFF
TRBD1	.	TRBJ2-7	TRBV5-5	TGTGCCAGCAGCGACGACTCTACCAGGGGGCCATTCGAGCAGTACTTC	CASSDDSTRGPFEQYF
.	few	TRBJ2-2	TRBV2	TGTGCCAGTCAGGGGGGGAGACAGGGCCGCACCGGGGAGCTGTTTTTT	CASQGGRQGRTGELFF
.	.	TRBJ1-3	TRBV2	TGTGCCAGCGCCTGGAATGGAAGTCCTGGAAACACCATATATTTT	CASAWNGSPGNTIYF
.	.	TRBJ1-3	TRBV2	TGTGCCAGCAGTGTTGGGGAAACCACCATATATTTT	CASSVGETTIYF
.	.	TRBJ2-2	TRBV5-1	TGCGCCAGCAGCCTTACAGGGTCCACCGGGGAGCTGTTTTTT	CASSLTGSTGELFF
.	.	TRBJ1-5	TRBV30	TGTGCCTGGAGTGTCGGTTATAGCAATCAGCCCCAGCATTTT	CAWSVGYSNQPQHF